This is a list of T cell receptor beta chains from one sample in a study of cytomegalovirus exposure and HLA in healthy donors. The table came from immunoSEQ multiplex PCR; TCRdb's copy has only in-frame clones and leaves some out. The sample shows approximately 97,000 clones, 80% to 85% of them seen only once. Sequenced sample: PBMCs. The origin of the receptors is a woman in her 70s in good health and CMV-seropositive. Both conserved end residues are part of each CDR3. D genes are given only for firm matches. Part of the rows lack a size; the others show once, few, many or a class for expanded clones.

cdr3_nt | cdr3_aa | d_call | v_call | clone_size | j_call
TGTGCCAGCAGTGAAGCCGGGGGAGCGGGCCTCACAGATACGCAGTATTTT | CASSEAGGAGLTDTQYF | NA | TRBV9 | NA | TRBJ2-3
TGTGCCGCCCAGGGGGTCAAGGGTGGCTACACCTTC | CAAQGVKGGYTF | TRBD1 | TRBV6-1 | NA | TRBJ1-2
TGCGCCAGCAGTGAGTCACGGCGGGGATCTAACGAGCAGTACTTC | CASSESRRGSNEQYF | NA | TRBV10-1 | NA | TRBJ2-7
TGCGCCAGCAGCCAGCAGGGTTCCTACAATGAGCAGTTCTTC | CASSQQGSYNEQFF | NA | TRBV4-3 | few | TRBJ2-1
TGTGCCAGCAGCCTCGGACAGGTGAATTACGAGCAGTACTTC | CASSLGQVNYEQYF | TRBD1 | TRBV5-4 | NA | TRBJ2-7
TGTGCCAGCAGTTGGGCACAGGGGAGGGAGCAGTACTTC | CASSWAQGREQYF | NA | TRBV28 | NA | TRBJ2-7
TGTGCCAGCAGCTTGGACCCCAGCGGCTATGGCTACACCTTC | CASSLDPSGYGYTF | NA | TRBV5-4 | NA | TRBJ1-2
TGTGCCAGCAGCTTAGGGCTAGCAGGAACCTACGAGCAGTACTTC | CASSLGLAGTYEQYF | NA | TRBV7-6 | NA | TRBJ2-7
TGTGCCAGCGGGTATAGCGGGACCGAGACCCAGTACTTC | CASGYSGTETQYF | TRBD2 | TRBV7-6 | NA | TRBJ2-5
TGTGCCAGCAGTACACTAGCGACTAATACCTACGAGCAGTACTTC | CASSTLATNTYEQYF | TRBD2 | TRBV6-5 | NA | TRBJ2-7
TGTGCCAGCAGTTTCCGACTAGCGAGGGGGGAGCAGTTCTTC | CASSFRLARGEQFF | TRBD2 | TRBV27 | NA | TRBJ2-1
TGTGCCAGCAGCCTGCCGACTACTTGGAACACTGAAGCTTTCTTT | CASSLPTTWNTEAFF | NA | TRBV5-8 | NA | TRBJ1-1